The 26 T cell receptor beta chains reported below all come from one sample, sequenced in a study of blood T cell repertoires in COVID-19. Data came from immunoSEQ multiplex PCR; TCRdb stores just in-frame clones and leaves some out. The sample shows 100,000 or so clones, 70% to 90% of them seen only once. The source material was peripheral blood. These receptors came from a woman aged 25 to 39 with acute or convalescent COVID-19.

The count of this clone is one. The CDR3 spells CAISDGGGGELFF. The DNA for the CDR3 is TGTGCCATCAGTGATGGAGGAGGCGGGGAGCTGTTTTTT. V gene TRBV10-3 combines with J gene TRBJ2-2, with D possibly TRBD2 on 5 matching bases. This CDR3 comprises 13 residues. Germline assignment: CDR1 ENHRY and CDR2 SYGVKD. Trimming cost V 3 bases and J 7 bases, with 9 bases left between them.

The chain has TRBV11-2 and TRBJ2-4; tentatively, D is TRBD2 (8 bases). The germline V gene encodes CDR1 SGHAT and CDR2 FQNNGV. Trimming shortened V by 3 bases and J by 3 bases, and 18 bases separated the two germline ends. The length of the CDR3 is 17 residues. CDR3 nucleotides: TGTGCCAGCAGCTTGAGGGGGCTAGCGGGCCTCAAAAACATTCAGTACTTC. It is translated as CASSLRGLAGLKNIQYF.

This clone was observed once. The junction does not match germline at one end; this may be a read error. V is TRBV5-1 and J is TRBJ2-7, with 7 bases aligning to TRBD1. This CDR3 is 15 amino acids long. Germline-derived CDR1 and CDR2 are SGHRS and YFSETQ. The CDR3 bases are TGCGCCAGCAGCACGACCCCCGGACAGGCCCCCTTTAAGGCTTTC. It yields the protein CASSTTPGQAPFKAF.

This chain links TRBV7-9 with TRBJ2-1, with D perhaps TRBD2 (7 bases). V lost 1 base and J 7 bases, leaving 17 bases between the germline ends. Per germline, CDR1 SEHNR and CDR2 FQNEAQ (reference sequence). The CDR3 covers 16 residues. The CDR3 DNA follows: TGTGCCAGCAGCTTAGGGGCGGGGGCTCCGGGGAATGAGCAGTTCTTC. It codes for CASSLGAGAPGNEQFF.

The rearrangement links TRBV4-1 to TRBJ1-2; 10 nucleotides line up with TRBD1. CDR3 size: 16 residues. Germline V gives CDR1 MGHRA, CDR2 YSYEKL. Losses at the gene ends were 1 base for V and 2 bases for J; bases not matched to a gene: 4. CDR3 bases: TGCGCCAGCAGCCAAGTCCCGGGACAGGGGAACTATGGCTACACCTTC. Encoded protein: CASSQVPGQGNYGYTF.

This chain uses TRBV28 with TRBJ1-1; no clear D. V gave up 6 bases and J gave up 1 base, with 6 bases separating them. This CDR3 is built from 12 residues. Germline V CDR1 and CDR2: MDHEN, SYDVKM. The CDR3: CASRLQNTEAFF. Written as DNA, the CDR3 is TGTGCCAGCAGACTACAGAACACTGAAGCTTTCTTT.

This sequence joins TRBV5-1 and TRBJ2-7; D unclear. The V gene's germline CDR1 is SGHRS and CDR2 YFSETQ. Trimming took off 0 bases at V and 4 bases at J, with 8 bases between the two ends. This CDR3 comprises 13 residues. CDR3 region: CASSLAVLYEQYF. CDR3 bases: TGCGCCAGCAGCTTGGCGGTCTTGTACGAGCAGTACTTC. The full variable domain, its missing parts supplied by reference TRBV5-1 and TRBJ2-7, is KAGVTQTPRYLIKTRGQQVTLSCSPISGHRSVSWYQQTPGQGLQFLFEYFSETQRNKGNFPGRFSGRQFSNSRSEMNVSTLELGDSALYLCASSLAVLYEQYFGPGTRLTVT.

DNA of the CDR3: TGTGCCAGCAGTTCAGGGGGAAACACTGAAGCTTTCTTT. The encoded protein is CASSSGGNTEAFF. V is TRBV6-5 and J is TRBJ1-1, with 7 positions matching TRBD1. Germline V gene data show CDR1 as MNHEY and CDR2 as SVGAGI. The CDR3 runs to 13 residues. V shed 4 bases and J 2 bases; nucleotides not matched to a gene: 1.

The chain is built from TRBV2 and TRBJ2-3, with D tentatively TRBD1 (5 bases). The CDR3 totals 15 residues. Looked up from germline, CDR1 is SNHLY and CDR2 is FYNNEI. The V and J ends lost 2 bases and 0 bases respectively, with 9 bases between them. The CDR3 loop reads CASSELTVSTDTQYF. For the CDR3, the DNA is TGTGCCAGCAGTGAATTGACAGTCAGCACAGATACGCAGTATTTT.

The V and J genes are TRBV7-9 and TRBJ2-3, with TRBD2 matching over 9 bases. The CDR3 is made up of 17 amino acids. The ends lost 3 bases at V and 7 bases at J; junction bases unmatched: 14. CDR1 and CDR2 (germline): SEHNR, FQNEAQ (reference sequence). The CDR3 spells CASSFPGVAGGSNTQYF. CDR3 sequence (DNA): TGTGCCAGCAGCTTCCCGGGTGTGGCGGGGGGGTCGAATACGCAGTATTTT.

This clone appeared a single time. The V and J genes are TRBV6-5 and TRBJ2-1; TRBD2 might be the D (6 bases). Germline CDR1 is MNHEY and CDR2 is SVGAGI. V lost 7 bases to trimming and J lost 7 bases, with 14 bases between them. The CDR3 covers 13 residues. The CDR3 spells CASTLSGRNEQFF. The CDR3 nucleotides read TGTGCCAGCACCCTTTCAGGGAGGAATGAGCAGTTCTTC.

In nucleotides, the CDR3 is TGTGCCAGCAGCTTGACCGGGAGTACTGAAGCTTTCTTT. Translated, it gives CASSLTGSTEAFF. This rearrangement joins TRBV7-3 to TRBJ1-1; the D is unclear. The CDR3 runs 13 residues. Trimming left V 3 bases short and J 5 bases short, with 10 bases between. Germline V gene lookup returns CDR1 SGHTA and CDR2 FQGTGA.

The CDR3 sequence: CASSLEPPGVSNQPQHF. The CDR3 DNA reads as TGTGCCAGCAGTTTAGAGCCGCCGGGGGTCAGCAATCAGCCCCAGCATTTT. The J gene is TRBJ1-5, the V gene TRBV28, with D possibly matching TRBD1 (5 bases). Germline CDR1 MDHEN, CDR2 SYDVKM. Trimming stripped 2 bases from V and 1 base from J, with 15 bases between. The CDR3 has 17 residues.

This chain joins TRBV5-1 and TRBJ1-2; 8 nucleotides align to TRBD1. The V gene end was trimmed by 0 bases and the J gene end by 6 bases; junction bases not matched to a gene: 10. The CDR3 has 16 amino acids. Germline-derived CDR1 and CDR2 are SGHRS and YFSETQ. CDR3: CASSLAGWQGANGYTF. The CDR3 DNA sequence: TGCGCCAGCAGCTTGGCCGGGTGGCAGGGGGCGAATGGCTACACCTTC.

This clone was observed a single time. The rearrangement links TRBV7-2 to TRBJ1-5; D not resolved. V was pared by 2 bases and J by 0 bases, with 14 bases between. CDR3 length: 17 amino acids. CDR1 and CDR2 from the germline V gene are SGHTA and FQGNSA. CDR3 loop: CASSLSRYIDSNQPQHF. In DNA, the CDR3 is TGTGCCAGCAGCTTATCTCGATACATTGATAGCAATCAGCCCCAGCATTTT.

V usage is TRBV6-6 and J usage is TRBJ2-7; 8 nucleotides agree with TRBD2. V lost 9 bases, J lost 0 bases, and 4 bases stayed unmatched. CDR1 and CDR2 (germline): MNHNY, SVGAGI (reference sequence). This CDR3 region has 13 residues. CDR3 residues: CASGSGGSYEQYF. Here the CDR3 DNA reads TGTGCCAGTGGGAGCGGGGGCTCCTACGAGCAGTACTTC.

V and J are TRBV30 and TRBJ2-2; no clear D. Germline CDR1 reads GTSNPN; CDR2 reads SVGIG (reference sequence). The CDR3 runs 11 residues. Trimming removed 4 bases from V and 3 bases from J, with 3 bases in between. The CDR3 DNA reads TGTGCCTGGACAGACACCGGGGAGCTGTTTTTT. Residues: CAWTDTGELFF. Drawing the rest from reference TRBV30 and TRBJ2-2, the complete variable domain is SQTIHQWPATLVQPVGSPLSLECTVEGTSNPNLYWYRQAAGRGLQLLFYSVGIGQISSEVPQNLSASRPQDRQFILSSKKLLLSDSGFYLCAWTDTGELFFGEGSRLTVL.

This chain connects TRBV15 to TRBJ1-4, with a weak D call TRBD1 (5 bases). The CDR3 length is 15 residues. Looked up from germline, CDR1 is LNHNV and CDR2 is YYDKDF (reference sequence). The ends were cut back, 1 base at V and 10 bases at J, with 16 bases in the middle. CDR3 in amino acids: CATSRVGVGGGKLFF. The CDR3, as DNA: TGTGCCACCAGCAGAGTGGGGGTCGGGGGAGGAAAACTGTTTTTT.

The chain links TRBV5-1 to TRBJ1-1; D perhaps matches TRBD1 (6 bases). The CDR3 loop spans 14 amino acids. Germline V CDR1 and CDR2: SGHRS, YFSETQ. Trimming pared 3 bases from V and 7 bases from J, leaving 16 bases between. CDR3 in DNA: TGCGCCAGCAGCTCCCGGGACATCCTTCATGAAGCTTTCTTT. Encoded protein: CASSSRDILHEAFF.

V usage is TRBV7-2 and J usage is TRBJ2-2; D is unclear. Trimming removed 0 bases at V and 2 bases at J, with 7 bases between. Germline CDR1 is SGHTA and CDR2 is FQGNSA. The CDR3 sequence is 15 residues long. Here the CDR3 reads CASSLAVHNTGELFF. The CDR3 nucleotides are TGTGCCAGCAGCTTAGCTGTCCATAACACCGGGGAGCTGTTTTTT. Full variable domain (remainder filled in from reference TRBV7-2 and TRBJ2-2): GAGVSQSPSNKVTEKGKDVELRCDPISGHTALYWYRQSLGQGLEFLIYFQGNSAPDKSGLPSDRFSAERTGGSVSTLTIQRTQQEDSAVYLCASSLAVHNTGELFFGEGSRLTVL.

This chain uses TRBV6-1 with TRBJ1-5, with D maybe TRBD1 (6 bases). V lost 1 base and J 2 bases, leaving 6 bases between the germline ends. The CDR3 sequence is 14 residues long. Germline assignment: CDR1 MNHNS and CDR2 SASEGT. CDR3 in DNA: TGTGCCAGCAGTGAAGGGACAGGCAATCAGCCCCAGCATTTT. It is translated as CASSEGTGNQPQHF.

CDR3 sequence reads: CASSLGGQGTDTQYF. For the CDR3, the DNA is TGCGCCAGCAGCTTGGGAGGACAGGGGACAGATACGCAGTATTTT. This chain joins TRBV5-1 and TRBJ2-3; TRBD1 aligns across 9 bases. The CDR3 loop spans 15 amino acids. Trimming took 0 bases from V and 3 from J; bases not matched to a gene: 2. CDR1 is SGHRS and CDR2 is YFSETQ in the germline V gene.

This rearrangement joins TRBV10-3 to TRBJ1-5, with a weak D call TRBD1 (5 bases). Deletions cut 0 bases from V and 9 bases from J, with 12 bases between. The CDR3 has 14 amino acids. Germline CDR1 ENHRY, CDR2 SYGVKD. The DNA for the CDR3 is TGTGCCATCAGTGAGTCGGGGCCTTCGGGGCCCCAGCATTTT. It codes for CAISESGPSGPQHF.

The chain has TRBV5-1 and TRBJ2-7; 11 bases match TRBD2. The trim removed 4 bases at V and 7 bases at J, leaving 10 bases unmatched. The CDR3 sequence is 15 residues long. Germline loops: CDR1 SGHRS, CDR2 YFSETQ. In nucleotides, the CDR3 is TGCGCCAGCAGCCCCATAGCGGGGGGGCCGAGTGAGCAGTACTTC. It is translated as CASSPIAGGPSEQYF. The entire variable domain, with the rest obtained from reference TRBV5-1 and TRBJ2-7, is as follows: KAGVTQTPRYLIKTRGQQVTLSCSPISGHRSVSWYQQTPGQGLQFLFEYFSETQRNKGNFPGRFSGRQFSNSRSEMNVSTLELGDSALYLCASSPIAGGPSEQYFGPGTRLTVT.

The chain is built from TRBV5-1 and TRBJ1-2; TRBD1 matches at 7 bases. Germline V gene lookup returns CDR1 SGHRS and CDR2 YFSETQ. J was trimmed by 2 bases and V by 4 bases; bases with no gene match: 5. The CDR3 runs to 14 residues. This chain's CDR3 is CASSPGDRNYGYTF. In nucleotides, the CDR3 is TGCGCCAGCAGCCCTGGGGACAGAAACTATGGCTACACCTTC.

V is TRBV3-1 (or the pseudogene TRBV3-2) and J is TRBJ2-1; 10 bases line up with TRBD1. The CDR3 sequence is 17 residues long. In germline, CDR1 is LGHDT, CDR2 YNNKEL (reference sequence). V shed 1 base, J shed 4 bases, and the junction held 7 bases outside the gene matches. The CDR3 nucleotides read TGTGCCAGCAGCCAAGGGGGGCGACAGGGGGCTTACAATGAGCAGTTCTTC. Protein: CASSQGGRQGAYNEQFF.